These 24 T cell receptor beta chains share one sample of origin, sequenced in a study of PD-L1 blockade in urothelial cancer (dated by TCRdb to 2015 to 2018). The time point label, read with the paper, signifies: pretreatment peripheral blood. Receptors were amplified or captured by the immunoSEQ multiplex PCR assay. TCRdb obtained this table from immuneACCESS and retained in-frame rearrangements with V and J assigned. These tables miss some clones; where compared with another copy, unresolved V genes account for less than half of the shortfall, and the remainder is unexplained. This sample has tens of thousands of clones in its table, and around 91% of those were observed once. Around 1.5% of the sample comes from the top ten. Sequences were derived from PBMCs, sampled around atezolizumab (anti-PD-L1) treatment. These receptors came from a man in his 60s with urothelial cancer.

The chain joins TRBV5-4 to TRBJ2-3; D is perhaps TRBD2 (5 bases). From germline, CDR1 is SGHNT and CDR2 YYREEE (reference sequence). V shed 4 bases and J shed 2 bases, with 11 bases lying between them. CDR3 length: 14 residues. In DNA, the CDR3 is TGTGCCAGCAGCCCGACCGACTACACAGATACGCAGTATTTT. Translation gives CASSPTDYTDTQYF.

This clone was recorded once. The chain recombines TRBV4-3 with TRBJ1-6; the D gene is possibly TRBD1 (6 bases). The CDR3 extends over 14 amino acids. Germline-derived CDR1 and CDR2 are LGHNA and YSLEER. V dropped 1 base and J dropped 14 bases, with 15 bases sitting between them. The DNA for the CDR3 is TGCGCCAGCAGCCAAGTCCAGGGGAATCGGGCCCTCCACTTT. Translation gives CASSQVQGNRALHF.

This clone was counted a few times. The V and J genes are TRBV4-3 and TRBJ1-6; the D is unclear. CDR1 and CDR2 from the germline V gene are LGHNA and YSLEER. The CDR3 extends over 13 amino acids. V was pared by 1 base and J by 9 bases, with 7 bases between. The CDR3 loop reads CASSQARSSPLHF. The CDR3 DNA is TGCGCCAGCAGCCAAGCTCGCAGTTCACCCCTCCACTTT.

This chain links TRBV6-5 with TRBJ1-5; tentatively, D is TRBD1 (6 bases). CDR1 and CDR2 from the germline V gene are MNHEY and SVGAGI. V was shortened by 8 bases and J by 2 bases, with 16 bases between the two germline ends. The CDR3 has 15 amino acids. CDR3 region: CASGGGPRGNQPQHF. CDR3 nucleotides: TGTGCCAGCGGGGGGGGGCCCCGGGGCAATCAGCCCCAGCATTTT.

The rearrangement joins TRBV13 to TRBJ2-1; 11 bases are shared with TRBD2. This CDR3 spans 18 amino acids. Germline CDR1 PRHDT, CDR2 FYEKMQ (reference sequence). The V gene end was trimmed by 1 base and the J gene end by 3 bases; junction bases not matched to a gene: 8. CDR3 loop: CASSLALAGVAGYNEQFF. CDR3 nucleotides: TGTGCCAGCAGCTTAGCACTAGCGGGAGTCGCAGGCTACAATGAGCAGTTCTTC.

This chain connects TRBV11-2 to TRBJ2-2; 8 positions match TRBD2. Germline trimming cut 6 bases from V and 8 bases from J; bases unmatched to any gene: 20. The CDR3 extends over 18 amino acids. Per the germline V gene, CDR1 is SGHAT and CDR2 is FQNNGV. CDR3 protein: CASSPSVWRGAQTGELFF. CDR3 DNA: TGTGCCAGCAGTCCCAGCGTGTGGCGGGGGGCCCAGACGGGGGAGCTGTTTTTT.

The rearrangement uses TRBV2 and TRBJ2-7; no clear D. This CDR3 spans 15 amino acids. V lost 6 bases, J lost 5 bases, and 20 bases lay in between. The germline V gene encodes CDR1 SNHLY and CDR2 FYNNEI. DNA of the CDR3: TGTGCCAGCAGCCACGATAAGGAGATCACCGACGAGCAGTACTTC. It is translated as CASSHDKEITDEQYF.

The V and J genes are TRBV6-1 and TRBJ2-3; 12 nucleotides agree with TRBD2. The CDR3 covers 15 residues. From germline, CDR1 is MNHNS and CDR2 SASEGT. The V segment lost 4 bases and the J segment 6 bases; nucleotides outside the gene matches: 5. CDR3 DNA: TGTGCCAGCAGTGGGACTAGCGGGGTGTATGATACGCAGTATTTT. Translating gives CASSGTSGVYDTQYF.

The chain recombines TRBV11-1 with TRBJ2-4, with D maybe TRBD2 (5 bases). V lost 5 bases and J 2 bases, leaving 22 bases between the germline ends. Germline assignment: CDR1 SGHAT and CDR2 FQDESV (reference sequence). The CDR3 is 18 residues long. This CDR3 reads CASSPDAGPLLSKNIQYF. The CDR3 region has the DNA TGTGCCAGCAGCCCGGATGCGGGTCCCCTATTATCCAAAAACATTCAGTACTTC.

This chain links TRBV27 with TRBJ2-1; TRBD2 matches 9 bases. CDR1 is MNHEY and CDR2 is SMNVEV in the germline V gene (reference sequence). Trimming removed 7 bases from V and 3 bases from J; junction bases left unmatched: 7. CDR3 length equals 15 residues. In nucleotides, the CDR3 is TGTGCCAGCAATATGGGACTAGCCCGCTACAATGAGCAGTTCTTC. This sequence encodes CASNMGLARYNEQFF.

A single count supports this clone. The rearrangement uses TRBV5-5 and TRBJ2-7, with 8 bases that match TRBD1. With 0 bases clipped from V and 4 bases from J, the junction kept 3 bases outside the gene matches. The V gene's germline CDR1 is SGHKS and CDR2 YYEKEE (reference sequence). The CDR3 is made up of 14 amino acids. CDR3 DNA sequence: TGTGCCAGCAGCTTGGGGACAGGGACTTACGAGCAGTACTTC. It yields the protein CASSLGTGTYEQYF.

This rearrangement joins TRBV28 to TRBJ2-3, with 13 nucleotides matching TRBD2. The CDR3 has 17 amino acids. CDR1 and CDR2 from the germline V gene are MDHEN and SYDVKM. V lost 6 bases and J lost 1; bases outside the gene matches: 7. This CDR3 is CASSGLAGAGGTDTQYF. The CDR3 DNA sequence: TGTGCCAGCAGCGGACTAGCGGGAGCGGGGGGCACAGATACGCAGTATTTT.

Here the CDR3 reads CASGTSGGSYNEQFF. The CDR3 coding sequence is TGTGCCAGCGGAACTAGCGGGGGTTCCTACAATGAGCAGTTCTTC. The chain combines TRBV7-2 with TRBJ2-1; 11 positions agree with TRBD2. CDR1 is SGHTA and CDR2 is FQGNSA in the germline V gene. Losses at the gene ends were 8 bases for V and 1 base for J; bases not matched to a gene: 4. The CDR3 contains 15 residues.

This sequence joins TRBV19 and TRBJ1-2, with no clear D. The germline V gene encodes CDR1 LNHDA and CDR2 SQIVND (reference sequence). The CDR3 length is 14 residues. V lost 5 bases and J lost 1, with 11 bases in between. Here the CDR3 DNA reads TGTGCCAGTAGTGCGAGGGTCAGTAACTATGGCTACACCTTC. This encodes CASSARVSNYGYTF.

This clone has just a few counts. The chain joins TRBV6-6 to TRBJ1-2; D is perhaps TRBD1 (5 bases). The V and J ends lost 5 bases and 8 bases respectively, with 21 bases between them. The CDR3 covers 15 residues. Germline-derived CDR1 and CDR2 are MNHNY and SVGAGI (reference sequence). The CDR3 reads CASSHGPGLGFGYTF. The DNA of the CDR3 is TGTGCCAGCAGTCACGGACCAGGGCTCGGGTTCGGCTACACCTTC.

The chain recombines TRBV15 with TRBJ2-1; D might be TRBD2 (7 bases). Germline V gene sequence: CDR1 LNHNV, CDR2 YYDKDF (reference sequence). This CDR3 spans 16 amino acids. V gave up 0 bases and J gave up 7 bases, with 16 bases separating them. The CDR3 region has the DNA TGTGCCACCAGCAGAGAAGGCGGGGGCTTCAGGAATGAGCAGTTCTTC. It codes for CATSREGGGFRNEQFF.

The chain links TRBV5-5 to TRBJ2-5; TRBD1 matches at 8 bases. The V segment lost 0 bases and the J segment 1 base; nucleotides outside the gene matches: 2. The CDR3 has 15 amino acids. CDR1 is SGHKS, CDR2 YYEKEE, per germline (reference sequence). The CDR3 here is CASSLEGQAQETQYF. The CDR3, as DNA: TGTGCCAGCAGCTTGGAGGGACAGGCCCAAGAGACCCAGTACTTC.

The chain couples TRBV6-5 to TRBJ1-1; TRBD1 might be the D (6 bases). This CDR3 contains 15 residues. The V gene lost 6 bases and the J gene lost 0 bases, with 14 bases spanning the gap. Germline V CDR1 and CDR2: MNHEY, SVGAGI. The CDR3: CASSDSGTLNTEAFF. DNA of the CDR3: TGTGCCAGCAGCGACTCCGGGACACTGAACACTGAAGCTTTCTTT.

This clone appeared a few times. The V gene is TRBV13, the J gene TRBJ1-2, with TRBD1 as a possible D gene (6 bases). Germline V gene sequence: CDR1 PRHDT, CDR2 FYEKMQ (reference sequence). Trimming stripped 1 base from V and 6 bases from J, with 6 bases between. The CDR3 length is 12 residues. CDR3 sequence reads: CASSLAGDGYTF. In DNA form, the CDR3 reads TGTGCCAGCAGCTTAGCAGGGGATGGCTACACCTTC.

The V call is TRBV6-5, the J call TRBJ2-3, with TRBD2 as a possible D gene (5 bases). Per the germline V gene, CDR1 is MNHEY and CDR2 is SVGAGI. The CDR3 is made up of 16 amino acids. V was clipped by 0 bases and J by 0 bases, with 10 bases between them. The CDR3 DNA reads TGTGCCAGCAGTTACTCGAAATGGACTAGCACAGATACGCAGTATTTT. The encoded protein is CASSYSKWTSTDTQYF.

This sequence joins TRBV21-1 and TRBJ2-2; the table names TRBD1, a call not compared with the DNA. TRBV21-1 constitutes a pseudogene. The CDR3 length is 18 residues. CDR3 amino acids: CASSCSLDRAPRTGELFF. DNA for the CDR3: TGTGCCAGCAGCTGTAGCCTTGACAGGGCCCCGCGAACCGGGGAGCTGTTTTTT.

The chain employs TRBV6-5 and TRBJ2-5, with 8 bases fitting TRBD2. The CDR3 sequence is 12 residues long. Germline CDR1 is MNHEY and CDR2 is SVGAGI. The V gene end was trimmed by 8 bases and the J gene end by 5 bases; junction bases not matched to a gene: 4. CDR3 region: CASSERGETQYF. The CDR3 DNA reads as TGTGCCAGCTCTGAGCGGGGGGAGACCCAGTACTTC.

DNA of the CDR3: TGTGCCAGTAGTATATGGCTCCCGGGGGGGGGCCTTCAAGAGACCCAGTACTTC. Residues: CASSIWLPGGGLQETQYF. This chain links TRBV19 with TRBJ2-5; 8 bases align to TRBD2. The CDR3 is 18 amino acids. The germline CDR1 and CDR2 sequences are LNHDA and SQIVND (reference sequence). The trim removed 2 bases at V and 2 bases at J, leaving 13 bases unmatched.

The rearrangement links TRBV7-2 to TRBJ2-1, with 7 nucleotides matching TRBD2. This CDR3 region has 15 residues. Looked up from germline, CDR1 is SGHTA and CDR2 is FQGNSA. V lost 5 bases, J lost 9 bases, and 13 bases stayed unmatched. The CDR3 DNA sequence: TGTGCCAGCAGCATCAGCGGGACTACCCTCGGTGAGCAGTTCTTC. Its translation is CASSISGTTLGEQFF.